The clone carrying this T cell receptor (beta chain) was counted a single time. This sample was included in a study of blood T cell repertoires in COVID-19. Across the whole study: PBMCs, B-cell-depleted T cells, or T cells were the source of the cDNA or gDNA that made up the material.

In the source study's methods: Counts of nucleated cells, estimated from reference gene primer amplification, were obtained. Sequencing used immunoSEQ multiplex PCR; TCRdb keeps in-frame clones, though not all of them. From that table come the V and J calls and clone size; the DNA was used to work out D and trimming. The sample lists 90,000 to 150,000 clones, around 87% occurring once. Per the germline V gene, CDR1 is SGHAT and CDR2 is FQNNGV. The CDR3 runs to 15 residues. The J segment lost 7 bases and the V segment lost 3 bases, leaving 11 bases of the junction unmatched. The J gene is TRBJ1-2, the V gene TRBV11-2; 7 positions agree with TRBD1. Sequencing used peripheral blood. The clonotype was recovered from a human donor in a cohort sampled during active COVID-19. CDR3 coding DNA: TGTGCCAGCAGCTTTGACAGGGTTCTTGAAGGTGGCTACACCTTC. It specifies CASSFDRVLEGGYTF.